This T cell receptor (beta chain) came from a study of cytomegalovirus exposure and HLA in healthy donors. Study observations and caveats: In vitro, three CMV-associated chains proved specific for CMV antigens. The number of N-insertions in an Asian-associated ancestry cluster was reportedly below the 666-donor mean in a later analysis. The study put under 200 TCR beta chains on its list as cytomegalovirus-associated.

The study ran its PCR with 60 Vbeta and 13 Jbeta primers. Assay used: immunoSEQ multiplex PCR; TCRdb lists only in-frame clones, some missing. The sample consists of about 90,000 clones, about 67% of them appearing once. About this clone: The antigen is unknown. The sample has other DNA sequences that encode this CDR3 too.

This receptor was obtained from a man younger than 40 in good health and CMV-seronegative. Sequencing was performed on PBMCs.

Here the CDR3 reads CASSLDRGSTEAFF. CDR3 DNA: TGTGCCAGCAGCTTGGACAGGGGTAGCACTGAAGCTTTCTTT. J is TRBJ1-1 and V is TRBV5-6; 7 nucleotides match TRBD1. There are 14 residues in the CDR3. Germline V CDR1 and CDR2: SGHDT, YYEEEE. J gave up 4 bases and V 0 bases, and 3 bases lay outside the gene matches.